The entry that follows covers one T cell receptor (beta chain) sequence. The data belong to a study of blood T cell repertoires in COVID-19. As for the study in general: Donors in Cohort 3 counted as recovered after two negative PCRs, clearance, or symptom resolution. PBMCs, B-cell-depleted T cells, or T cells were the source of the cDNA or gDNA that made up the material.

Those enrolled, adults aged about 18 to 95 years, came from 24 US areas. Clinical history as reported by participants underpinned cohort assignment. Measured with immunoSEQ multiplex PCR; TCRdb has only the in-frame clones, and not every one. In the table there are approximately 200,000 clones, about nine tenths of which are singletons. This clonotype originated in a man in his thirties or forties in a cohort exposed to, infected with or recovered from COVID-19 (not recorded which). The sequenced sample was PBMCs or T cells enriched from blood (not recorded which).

The CDR3 DNA reads TGCGCCAGCAGCCAAACTAGCGGGAGAGGTGGCGAGCAGTTCTTC. This gives the protein CASSQTSGRGGEQFF. The rearrangement uses TRBV4-1 and TRBJ2-1; 11 nucleotides align to TRBD2. CDR1 and CDR2 from the germline V gene are MGHRA and YSYEKL. The V and J ends lost 2 bases and 10 bases, in that order; junction bases with no gene match: 7. This CDR3 has 15 residues.